The TCR beta chain described here comes from a study of T-cell memory formation after mild COVID-19. In TCRdb, the 5' RACE reads were re-called with MiXCR into one record per CDR3 protein. The repertoire holds hundreds of thousands of distinct CDR3 sequences, about 20% seen once, with approximately 8.4% in the top ten. Study-level points and caveats: Nothing showed for sure that second-wave clones peaking on day 37 were SARS-CoV-2 specific. The main location of contracting CD4+ clones was CM and EM, and that of contracting CD8+ clones was EMRA.

This CDR3 is built from 15 residues. V shed 7 bases and J 4 bases; nucleotides not matched to a gene: 6. The sample holds a few counts of this clonotype. Its specificity is not known. This sequence originates from an adult woman who had mild COVID-19 (a few samples of this study predate the infection). Cell type and time point are not known. The chain recombines TRBV23-1 with TRBJ2-2; 10 bases match TRBD1. TRBV23-1 is noted as an ORF with a role that remains uncertain. The specimen was PBMCs or a T cell subset sorted from them (not recorded which). The CDR3 sequence: CASIGGQGSTGELFF. In DNA, the CDR3 is TGCGCCAGCATTGGGGGACAGGGGAGCACCGGGGAGCTGTTTTTT.